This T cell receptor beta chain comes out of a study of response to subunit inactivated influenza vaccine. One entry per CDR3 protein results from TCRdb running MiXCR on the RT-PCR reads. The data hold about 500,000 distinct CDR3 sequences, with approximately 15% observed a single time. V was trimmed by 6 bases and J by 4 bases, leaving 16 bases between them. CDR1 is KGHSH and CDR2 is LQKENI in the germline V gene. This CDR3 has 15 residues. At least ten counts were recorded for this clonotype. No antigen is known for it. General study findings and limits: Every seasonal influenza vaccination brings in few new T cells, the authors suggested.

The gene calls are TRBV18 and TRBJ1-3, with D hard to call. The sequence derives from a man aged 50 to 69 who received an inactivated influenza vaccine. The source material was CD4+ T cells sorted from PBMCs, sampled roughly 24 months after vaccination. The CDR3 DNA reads TGTGCCAGCTCTCTCCTAGGGCTCGGAGGAAACACCATATATTTT. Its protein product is CASSLLGLGGNTIYF.